Listed below are T cell receptor beta chains from one sample, sequenced in a study of blood T cell repertoires in COVID-19. Assay: immunoSEQ multiplex PCR; the TCRdb copy retains only in-frame clones and omits some. Of around 80,000 clones listed, around 81% are singletons. Sequencing was done on a sample of peripheral blood. Source of these receptors: a human donor in a cohort sampled during active COVID-19. Both conserved end residues are part of each CDR3. The D gene is left open where the match is weak. Not all rows give a size; the values are once, few, many and, for expanded clones, a class.

clone size	V gene	D gene	J gene	CDR3 DNA	CDR3 protein
.	TRBV11-3	TRBD2	TRBJ2-5	TGTGCCAGCAGCCCCGCGGGGGGAAGAAGGGAGACCCAGTACTTC	CASSPAGGRRETQYF
.	TRBV6-1	TRBD2	TRBJ2-5	TGTGCCAGCAGTGAGGGGGTTAGCGGGGGAGGGAGAGAGACCCAGTACTTC	CASSEGVSGGGRETQYF
few	TRBV7-3	.	TRBJ1-1	TGTGCCAGCAGCTCCAGGGAGGGCACTGAAGCTTTCTTT	CASSSREGTEAFF
.	TRBV28	TRBD1	TRBJ1-1	TGTGCCAGCAGTAAACAGGGGCTGGGAGCTTTCTTT	CASSKQGLGAFF
once	TRBV18	.	TRBJ2-5	TGTGCCAGCTCAAGGGGATCTCAAGAGACCCAGTACTTC	CASSRGSQETQYF
.	TRBV19	.	TRBJ2-1	TGTGCCAGTAGTCCTGACACGAGGGGGTCGGGGGAGCAGTTCTTC	CASSPDTRGSGEQFF
.	TRBV29-1	TRBD2	TRBJ2-1	TGTAGAGTAGCGGGGGCCTTATCCTACAATGAGCAGTTCTTC	CRVAGALSYNEQFF
.	TRBV7-3	TRBD2	TRBJ2-1	TGTGCCAGCAGCTCCGTAGCGGGAGGGGGAGGTTACAATGAGCAGTTCTTC	CASSSVAGGGGYNEQFF
.	TRBV5-6	TRBD2	TRBJ2-2	TGTGCCAGCAGCTTGAGTCCTAGCGGGAGAACCGGGGAGCTGTTTTTT	CASSLSPSGRTGELFF
.	TRBV3-1/TRBV3-2	.	TRBJ2-3	TGTGCCAGCAGCCAAGGGAGGGCAGAAGCGCAGTATTTT	CASSQGRAEAQYF
.	TRBV13	TRBD1	TRBJ1-1	TGTGCCAGCAGCCCAGGGACAGGGAGGACTGAAGCTTTCTTT	CASSPGTGRTEAFF
.	TRBV6-5	.	TRBJ1-2	TGTGCCAGCTCGGGGGACCATGGCTACACCTTC	CASSGDHGYTF